The T cell receptor (beta chain) described here comes from a study of T cell repertoires in cytomegalovirus infection (dated by TCRdb to between 2017 and 2020). Study-wide context: Peptide stimulations targeted recently identified HLA-C-restricted CMV epitopes, whose presentation resists viral immunomodulation, together with well-studied HLA-B-restricted epitopes. Because public TCR beta signatures pointed to carriage of CMV infection together with the matching HLA type, the HLA type of each donor mattered for the analysis. Beyond this particular receptor, the publication reports: Cumulative frequency of public TCR beta family members discriminated carriers of CMV infection plus the relevant HLA type in this cohort and an independent approximately 340-donor cohort. The ex vivo response was dominated by HLA-C-restricted CMV-specific TCR beta clonotypes, which also provided the single most frequent clonotype in two of eight donors.

CDR1 and CDR2 are drawn from the germline V gene: LGHNA, YNFKEQ. From its cysteine to its phenylalanine, the CDR3 spans 15 amino acids. This entry keeps only the CDR3 DNA: 45 bases, framed from base 1. The trim is 1 base for V and 0 bases for J, with a gap of 9 bases between the germline ends. The intended sense of this specimen's treatment or condition label: in vitro stimulation with specific CMV peptide epitopes to enrich CMV-specific T cells. In the case of this clonotype: The antigen it binds to is not known. Per-nucleotide qualities are absent, and no much larger clonotype sits a single base away.

The data were produced on an Illumina HiSeq 1500. TCRdb reanalyzed the raw reads on its own, using fastp at Q25 for trimming and MiXCR for clone calling, and kept in-frame beta chains. Here each entry gathers all rows of one CDR3 protein and keeps the most common genes and DNA. This sample lists some 900,000 distinct CDR3 sequences; around a third were detected once. The ten largest clonotypes hold around 12% of the sample. This sequence uses TRBV4-2 and TRBJ1-1; the D gene identity is not certain. The source material was cultured CD8+ T cells from PBMCs, sampled from culture after CMV antigen stimulation. This clonotype originated in a human donor in good health (CMV status not recorded). Some clones in this sample may be carry-over from other donors' samples. The CDR3 region reads CASSQGTDVNTEAFF. The sequence in DNA is TGTGCCAGCAGCCAAGGAACAGACGTGAACACTGAAGCTTTCTTT.